Below, 23 T cell receptor beta chains from the same sample are listed, as sequenced in a study of CD8+CD57+ T cells in acquired aplastic anemia. Researchers used genomic DNA as the template to profile TCR beta VDJ and CDR3. TCRdb re-called the reads through MiXCR, storing one row per CDR3 protein. The sample lists hundreds of thousands of distinct CDR3 sequences; around 30% were seen once. By flow cytometry, patients selected for sequencing had shown an expansion of CD8+CD57+ cells. Specimen: sorted CD4+, CD8+, or CD8+CD57+ T cells (not recorded which) from PBMCs. The source of these receptors is a human donor with aplastic anemia.

This clonotype appeared a few times. The V gene is TRBV13, the J gene TRBJ2-2; D is uncertain. The V gene's germline CDR1 is PRHDT and CDR2 FYEKMQ (reference sequence). CDR3 size: 14 residues. V was cut by 5 bases and J by 4 bases, with 11 bases left in between. This CDR3 is CASSLPARTGELFF. CDR3 coding DNA: TGTGCCAGCAGCCTCCCAGCGCGCACCGGGGAGCTGTTTTTT. Supplemented by reference TRBV13 and TRBJ2-2, the full variable domain reads AAGVIQSPRHLIKEKRETATLKCYPIPRHDTVYWYQQGPGQDPQFLISFYEKMQSDKGSIPDRFSAQQFSDYHSELNMSSLELGDSALYFCASSLPARTGELFFGEGSRLTVL.

This clonotype was counted many times. One end of the junction fails to match germline, which may point to a read error. The chain recombines TRBV7-9 with TRBJ1-6, with unresolved D. The CDR3 length is 15 residues. Germline assignment: CDR1 SEHNR and CDR2 FQNEAQ (reference sequence). CDR3 in amino acids: CASSVATSPFSPLHF. The CDR3 bases are TGTGCCAGCAGCGTAGCCACAAGCCCATTCTCACCCCTCCACTTT. The whole variable domain, remainder taken from reference TRBV7-9 and TRBJ1-6, is DTGVSQNPRHKITKRGQNVTFRCDPISEHNRLYWYRQTLGQGPEFLTYFQNEAQLEKSRLLSDRFSAERPKGSFSTLEIQRTEQGDSAMYLCASSVATSPFSPLHFGNGTRLTVT.

V usage is TRBV20-1 and J usage is TRBJ2-3; D is unclear. V lost 1 base to trimming and J lost 5 bases, with 7 bases between them. Germline assignment: CDR1 DFQATT and CDR2 SNEGSKA (reference sequence). This CDR3 has 12 residues. The CDR3 sequence: CSARVGLDTQYF. The DNA of the CDR3 is TGCAGTGCTAGAGTCGGGTTAGATACGCAGTATTTT.

This chain joins TRBV20-1 and TRBJ1-4; D is uncertain. With 5 bases removed from V and 0 bases from J, the gap between germline ends came to 13 bases. Germline CDR1 is DFQATT and CDR2 is SNEGSKA (reference sequence). This CDR3 spans 15 amino acids. CDR3 amino acids: CSALMPGATNEKLFF. In DNA, the CDR3 is TGCAGTGCTTTAATGCCCGGAGCAACTAATGAAAAACTGTTTTTT.

This chain joins TRBV30 and TRBJ1-5, with D perhaps TRBD1 (5 bases). This CDR3 is built from 15 residues. Trimming took off 3 bases at V and 2 bases at J, with 14 bases between the two ends. Germline assignment: CDR1 GTSNPN and CDR2 SVGIG (reference sequence). The CDR3 nucleotides are TGTGCCTGGAGCCTAAGCAGGGTCGGCAATCAGCCCCAGCATTTT. Translation: CAWSLSRVGNQPQHF.

This clonotype was observed once. Lacking the conserved final phenylalanine or tryptophan, this CDR3 likely reflects a read error. J is TRBJ1-1 and V is TRBV7-3; unclear D gene. The CDR3 extends over 13 amino acids. Germline values: CDR1 SGHTA, CDR2 FQGTGA. CDR3 sequence reads: CASSLTENTEAFL. The CDR3 DNA is TGCGCCAGCAGCTTAACAGAGAACACTGAAGCTTTCCTT.

This clonotype was recorded many times. This chain links TRBV10-1 with TRBJ1-5; D uncertain. This CDR3 is 14 amino acids long. Germline CDR1 WNHNN, CDR2 SYGVQD (reference sequence). The V and J ends lost 0 bases and 3 bases respectively, with 6 bases between them. The CDR3 is CASSESRDNQPQHF. In DNA form, the CDR3 reads TGCGCCAGCAGTGAGTCGCGGGACAATCAGCCCCAGCATTTT.

The chain uses TRBV20-1 and TRBJ1-4; no firm D call. This CDR3 is 14 amino acids long. Germline lookup yields CDR1 DFQATT and CDR2 SNEGSKA (reference sequence). V was trimmed by 5 bases and J by 5 bases, leaving 15 bases between them. The CDR3 DNA sequence: TGCAGTGCTCAATCCGGGAGAGAGAATGAAAAACTGTTTTTT. Translating it yields CSAQSGRENEKLFF.

The V gene is TRBV24-1, the J gene TRBJ2-7, with D maybe TRBD2 (6 bases). Trimming pared 10 bases from V and 2 bases from J, leaving 17 bases between. Germline V CDR1 and CDR2: KGHDR, SFDVKD. This CDR3 is 14 amino acids long. The DNA of the CDR3 is TGTGCCACTTTTGGAGGGGTTGGAACCTACGAGCAGTACTTC. Translation gives CATFGGVGTYEQYF.

This clonotype showed up many times. The chain links TRBV6-1 to TRBJ2-7; a weak D match, TRBD1 (5 bases). This CDR3 spans 13 amino acids. The germline V gene has CDR1 MNHNS and CDR2 SASEGT. V was shortened by 6 bases and J by 2 bases, with 11 bases between the two germline ends. In DNA, the CDR3 is TGTGCCAGCAGGCCCCCAGGGACCTACGAGCAGTACTTC. This gives the protein CASRPPGTYEQYF.

The chain carries TRBV29-1 and TRBJ2-5; D may be TRBD2 (6 bases). Germline V gene data show CDR1 as SQVTM and CDR2 as ANQGSEA. V shed 3 bases and J shed 9 bases, with 14 bases lying between them. The CDR3 sequence is 12 residues long. CDR3 amino acids: CSVDWGLSPQYF. CDR3 in DNA: TGCAGCGTTGATTGGGGACTGTCTCCCCAGTACTTC.

For this clonotype: This may come from a read error, since a much larger clone is one base off. The chain links TRBV4-3 to TRBJ1-2; D is undetermined. CDR1 LGHNA and CDR2 YSLEER come from the germline V gene. CDR3 length: 15 residues. V was trimmed by 0 bases and J by 1 base, leaving 9 bases between them. CDR3 in amino acids: CASSQEMRLNYGYTF. Here the CDR3 DNA reads TGCGCCAGCAGCCAAGAAATGCGGCTTAACTATGGCTACACCTTC.

The chain uses TRBV11-1 and TRBJ2-1; the match to TRBD2 covers 10 bases. Trimming took 4 bases from V and 14 from J; bases not matched to a gene: 14. This CDR3 contains 15 residues. Germline values: CDR1 SGHAT, CDR2 FQDESV (reference sequence). Written as DNA, the CDR3 is TGTGCCAGCAGCTCCCCCCGACTAGCGGGTCAAGGGAAGTTCTTC. It translates to CASSSPRLAGQGKFF.

The rearrangement joins TRBV15 to TRBJ2-2, with TRBD2 identical over 9 bases. V was clipped by 0 bases and J by 3 bases; unmatched bases: 2. The CDR3 sequence is 16 residues long. CDR1 and CDR2 (germline): LNHNV, YYDKDF (reference sequence). CDR3 sequence: CATSRDAGGDTGELFF. The CDR3 coding sequence is TGTGCCACCAGCAGAGATGCGGGGGGGGACACCGGGGAGCTGTTTTTT.

Regarding this clonotype: A much larger clone sits a single nucleotide away, making a read error possible. The CDR3 loop reads CASSVRQNHEQYF. Here the CDR3 DNA reads TGTGCCAGCAGTGTGAGACAGAACCACGAGCAGTACTTC. This chain links TRBV6-1 with TRBJ2-7; D might be TRBD1 (5 bases). Germline V gives CDR1 MNHNS, CDR2 SASEGT. The CDR3 has 13 amino acids. The V and J ends lost 4 bases and 5 bases respectively, with 12 bases between them.

Many counts were recorded for this clonotype. The V and J genes are TRBV20-1 and TRBJ2-3; D call uncertain. V was trimmed by 6 bases and J by 1 base, leaving 5 bases between them. Germline V gives CDR1 DFQATT, CDR2 SNEGSKA (reference sequence). There are 11 residues in the CDR3. The CDR3 DNA is TGCAGTGCGTCGGGCACAGATACGCAGTATTTT. Translating gives CSASGTDTQYF.

A remark on this clonotype: Germline and junction disagree at one end, which may indicate a read error. V and J are TRBV7-2 and TRBJ1-4, with a possible D match to TRBD1 (5 bases). Germline CDR1 is SGHTA and CDR2 is FQGNSA. This CDR3 is 14 amino acids long. CDR3 in amino acids: CASSPGGLKEKLVF. CDR3 nucleotide sequence: TGTGCCAGCAGCCCGGGGGGTCTCAAGGAAAAACTGGTTTTT. The whole variable domain, remainder taken from reference TRBV7-2 and TRBJ1-4, is GAGVSQSPSNKVTEKGKDVELRCDPISGHTALYWYRQSLGQGLEFLIYFQGNSAPDKSGLPSDRFSAERTGGSVSTLTIQRTQQEDSAVYLCASSPGGLKEKLVFGSGTQLSVL.

This clonotype was counted between two and nine times. The CDR3 region is CASSSRFSDTQETQYF. In DNA form, the CDR3 reads TGTGCCAGCAGCTCCCGGTTTTCCGACACTCAAGAGACCCAGTACTTC. The chain links TRBV7-8 to TRBJ2-5; D unresolved. Trimming removed 4 bases from V and 2 bases from J, with 17 bases in between. The CDR3 is made up of 16 amino acids. Germline-derived CDR1 and CDR2 are SGHVS and FQNEAQ.

This clonotype was seen a handful of times. The chain employs TRBV20-1 and TRBJ2-7; 7 nucleotides match TRBD1. CDR1 DFQATT and CDR2 SNEGSKA come from the germline V gene (reference sequence). With 6 bases clipped from V and 0 bases from J, the junction kept 8 bases outside the gene matches. The CDR3 totals 14 residues. The CDR3: CSARRTGSSYEQYF. The CDR3 bases are TGCAGTGCCAGAAGGACAGGCTCCTCCTACGAGCAGTACTTC.

The sample holds a few counts of this clonotype. The CDR3 coding sequence is TGCAGTGCTAGAGATACGAGCTCTGGGGCCAACGTCCTGACTTTC. It encodes CSARDTSSGANVLTF. V usage is TRBV20-1 and J usage is TRBJ2-6; D not resolved. Trimming pared 0 bases from V and 0 bases from J, leaving 6 bases between. Germline V gene sequence: CDR1 DFQATT, CDR2 SNEGSKA (reference sequence). This CDR3 contains 15 residues.

This clonotype showed up many times. The J gene is TRBJ1-5, the V gene TRBV5-1; no reliable D call. The germline V gene encodes CDR1 SGHRS and CDR2 YFSETQ. The CDR3 is 13 amino acids. Trimming took 0 bases from V and 8 from J, leaving 9 bases between them. The CDR3, as DNA: TGCGCCAGCAGCTTGGGAGGCGGAGAGCCCCAGCATTTT. This gives the protein CASSLGGGEPQHF.

The chain links TRBV25-1 to TRBJ2-5, with D possibly TRBD2 on 5 matching bases. The CDR3 has 13 amino acids. The V gene's germline CDR1 is MGHDK and CDR2 SYGVNS. The V and J ends lost 5 bases and 4 bases respectively, with 11 bases between them. In DNA form, the CDR3 reads TGTGCCAGCAGTTCGGGGAGTATAGAGACCCAGTACTTC. Its protein is CASSSGSIETQYF.

This clonotype has just one count. No conserved phenylalanine or tryptophan is present at the end of the CDR3, so a read error is the likely explanation. Because the CDR3's place on the DNA is in doubt, the DNA is left out and the CDR3 is given as listed by TCRdb. The chain links TRBV15 to TRBJ1-6; no check of the table's D call, TRBD1, against the DNA was made. Germline loops: CDR1 LNHNV, CDR2 YYDKDF (reference sequence). Both ends counted, the CDR3 spans 12 residues. CDR3 region: CATSREGTASTY.